The source of this TCR beta chain is a study of cytomegalovirus exposure and HLA in healthy donors. Findings of the study overall: Across all donors, roughly uniform sequencing depth was an assumption of the presence/absence analyses. Follow-up analysis later connected one missense variant in DCLRE1C with trimming of TCR beta V- and J-genes.

With 3 bases removed from V and 4 bases from J, the gap between germline ends came to 9 bases. The CDR3 consists of 13 residues. CDR1 is SGHTA, CDR2 FQGTGA, per germline. PCR involved 60 Vbeta and 13 Jbeta primers. Only in-frame clones appear in the TCRdb table, and some are missing; sequencing was by immunoSEQ multiplex PCR. The sample has 80,000 to 100,000 clones. To note about this clone: Its specificity is not known.

The chain joins TRBV7-3 to TRBJ1-1; D is ambiguous. The sample was PBMCs. The TCR sequence derives from a man aged 50 or older in good health and CMV-seropositive. The CDR3, as DNA: TGTGCCAGCAGCTTGTCCCTCAGCACTGAAGCTTTCTTT. Encoded protein: CASSLSLSTEAFF.